The entry that follows covers one T cell receptor (beta chain) sequence. How the authors handled the data: Researchers report that nucleated cell counts were estimated from reference gene primer amplification. Profiling relied on immunoSEQ multiplex PCR, and the TCRdb table lists in-frame clones only, not all of them. That table gives V, J and clone size, and the DNA gave D and trimming. The sample shows 150,000 to 200,000 clones, approximately 88% of them seen only once. This CDR3 has 14 residues. V lost 1 base to trimming and J lost 4 bases, with 9 bases between them. The germline V gene has CDR1 SEHNR and CDR2 FQNEAQ (reference sequence). The sample is drawn from a study of blood T cell repertoires in COVID-19. Background on the study: Some COVID-19 samples were acute and others convalescent; all came from the United States, Italy and Spain. PBMCs, B-cell-depleted T cells, or T cells provided the cDNA or gDNA that made up the material.

The receptor was derived from a man aged 35 to 55 with acute or convalescent COVID-19. V usage is TRBV7-9 and J usage is TRBJ2-3; D gene ambiguous. Sequenced sample: peripheral blood. In nucleotides, the CDR3 is TGTGCCAGCAGCTTAGTTGGCTTTGCAGATACGCAGTATTTT. This sequence encodes CASSLVGFADTQYF.